Below are 13 T cell receptor beta chains sequenced from a single sample in a study of blood T cell repertoires in COVID-19. Sequencing used immunoSEQ multiplex PCR; TCRdb keeps in-frame clones, though not all of them. This table holds about 190,000 clones, approximately 91% found once. Sequenced: peripheral blood. The receptors come from a man between 65 and 85 years old with active or convalescent COVID-19.

This chain joins TRBV5-1 and TRBJ2-7, with 9 bases fitting TRBD1. Germline-derived CDR1 and CDR2 are SGHRS and YFSETQ. The CDR3 totals 17 residues. J gave up 3 bases and V 0 bases, and 10 bases lay outside the gene matches. The CDR3 reads CASSLVGVPGQGYEQYF. The DNA for the CDR3 is TGCGCCAGCAGCTTGGTTGGGGTCCCGGGACAGGGCTACGAGCAGTACTTC.

J is TRBJ2-7 and V is TRBV5-1, with D perhaps TRBD1 (6 bases). The CDR3 spans 14 residues. V was pared by 0 bases and J by 5 bases, with 12 bases between. Germline CDR1 SGHRS, CDR2 YFSETQ. CDR3 bases: TGCGCCAGCAGCTTGGAACAGGGTATCGACGAGCAGTACTTC. It encodes CASSLEQGIDEQYF.

This clone was observed a handful of times. The CDR3 DNA is TGTGCCAGCAGCCAAGAATTTCTAGCTCGAAAACCGGGACTAGCAGACGGGGAGCTGTTTTTT. Protein product: CASSQEFLARKPGLADGELFF. J is TRBJ2-2 and V is TRBV14; 9 nucleotides line up with TRBD2. This CDR3 comprises 21 residues. V dropped 0 bases and J dropped 7; count of bases not matched to a gene: 21. Germline CDR1 reads SGHDN; CDR2 reads FVKESK.

The chain joins TRBV15 to TRBJ2-1, with 13 bases identical to TRBD2. Germline lookup yields CDR1 LNHNV and CDR2 YYDKDF (reference sequence). The CDR3 covers 17 residues. Unmatched junction bases numbered 10, after V lost 3 bases and J lost 8 bases. This CDR3 reads CATSRGTQLAGGDEQFF. The CDR3 DNA reads TGTGCCACCAGCAGGGGCACCCAACTAGCGGGAGGGGATGAGCAGTTCTTC.

The V gene is TRBV5-1, the J gene TRBJ2-2, with D unresolved. The germline gives CDR1 SGHRS, CDR2 YFSETQ. The V end lost 6 bases, the J end lost 0 bases, and 9 bases lay between the germline ends. This CDR3 region has 14 residues. In nucleotides, the CDR3 is TGCGCCAGCATCTCACAGCCGAACACCGGGGAGCTGTTTTTT. This translates into CASISQPNTGELFF.

CDR3 amino acids: CATSDTTGALKYQETQYF. The DNA of the CDR3 is TGTGCCACCAGTGACACGACAGGGGCCCTAAAGTACCAAGAGACCCAGTACTTC. The V call is TRBV24-1, the J call TRBJ2-5; TRBD1 agrees at 8 bases. Looked up from germline, CDR1 is KGHDR and CDR2 is SFDVKD. Trimming removed 4 bases from V and 0 bases from J; junction bases left unmatched: 12. The length of the CDR3 is 18 residues.

The chain couples TRBV7-8 to TRBJ2-2; 7 bases are a match to TRBD2. The V segment lost 1 base and the J segment 3 bases; nucleotides outside the gene matches: 5. The germline CDR1 and CDR2 sequences are SGHVS and FQNEAQ. This CDR3 has 16 residues. CDR3 loop: CASSLGASGYTGELFF. DNA for the CDR3: TGTGCCAGCAGCTTAGGGGCTAGCGGATACACCGGGGAGCTGTTTTTT.

The chain joins TRBV7-8 to TRBJ1-5; D gene uncertain. Germline V CDR1 and CDR2: SGHVS, FQNEAQ. Trimming took 6 bases from V and 6 from J, leaving 12 bases between them. This CDR3 is built from 13 residues. The CDR3 sequence is CASRLAAGQPQHF. The CDR3 DNA reads as TGTGCCAGCAGATTGGCTGCGGGTCAGCCCCAGCATTTT.

This clone came up once. This chain connects TRBV28 to TRBJ1-4; tentatively, D is TRBD1 (5 bases). Deletions cut 5 bases from V and 7 bases from J, with 17 bases between. The germline gives CDR1 MDHEN, CDR2 SYDVKM. The CDR3 sequence is 15 residues long. The CDR3 region has the DNA TGTGCCAGCAGTCCACCGGGGGTCCAAGGTGAAAAACTGTTTTTT. It codes for CASSPPGVQGEKLFF.

V usage is TRBV18 and J usage is TRBJ1-6; D possibly corresponds to TRBD1 (5 bases). CDR1 is KGHSH and CDR2 is LQKENI in the germline V gene. The CDR3 is 14 residues long. With 3 bases removed from V and 3 bases from J, the gap between germline ends came to 6 bases. The CDR3 here is CASSPTGYNSPLHF. DNA for the CDR3: TGTGCCAGCTCACCCACAGGCTATAATTCACCCCTCCACTTT.

The V gene is TRBV29-1, the J gene TRBJ1-1; D gene unclear. Trimming took 6 bases from V and 5 from J, leaving 7 bases between them. In germline, CDR1 is SQVTM, CDR2 ANQGSEA. This CDR3 is built from 10 residues. The CDR3 is CSVRDTEAFF. The CDR3 bases are TGCAGCGTGCGAGATACTGAAGCTTTCTTT.

The genes are TRBV5-1 and TRBJ2-5, with TRBD2 identical over 8 bases. Germline assignment: CDR1 SGHRS and CDR2 YFSETQ. The length of the CDR3 is 13 residues. Germline trimming cut 4 bases from V and 5 bases from J; bases unmatched to any gene: 4. CDR3 region: CASSQSGSETQYF. The CDR3 nucleotides read TGCGCCAGCAGCCAGAGCGGGAGCGAGACCCAGTACTTC.

The V gene is TRBV4-3, the J gene TRBJ1-1, with D perhaps TRBD1 (6 bases). The CDR3 runs 15 residues. Trimming shortened V by 2 bases and J by 4 bases, and 14 bases separated the two germline ends. The germline V gene encodes CDR1 LGHNA and CDR2 YSLEER. Here the CDR3 DNA reads TGCGCCAGCAGCCAACAAATCAGGGGAAGCACTGAAGCTTTCTTT. Protein: CASSQQIRGSTEAFF.